Listed here are 32 T cell receptor beta chains from one sample, sequenced in a study of T-cell memory formation after mild COVID-19. TCRdb independently ran MiXCR on the 5' RACE reads; one entry per CDR3 protein. The sample lists 40,000 to 60,000 distinct CDR3 sequences; about 28% were seen once. The specimen was PBMCs or a T cell subset sorted from them (not recorded which). The source of these receptors is a man between 18 and 29 years old who had mild COVID-19 (a few samples of this study predate the infection). Cell type and time point are not known.

The V and J genes are TRBV6-2 or TRBV6-3 and TRBJ2-6; D not certain. The CDR3 consists of 16 residues. Germline V lookup: CDR1 MNHEY, CDR2 SVGEGT. The germline V and J ends were trimmed by 9 bases and 0 bases, with 15 bases remaining between them. The CDR3 DNA sequence: TGTGCCAGTAAGCTTGGTAGTGTCTCTGGGGCCAACGTCCTGACTTTC. This encodes CASKLGSVSGANVLTF.

This clonotype was detected ten times or more. The chain has TRBV6-5 and TRBJ2-2; D call uncertain. With 0 bases removed from V and 6 bases from J, the gap between germline ends came to 5 bases. Germline CDR1 reads MNHEY; CDR2 reads SVGAGI. The CDR3 runs to 13 residues. In DNA, the CDR3 is TGTGCCAGCAGTTACTCACGACCCGGGGAGCTGTTTTTT. It encodes CASSYSRPGELFF.

This clonotype was picked up a small number of times. The chain carries TRBV11-2 and TRBJ2-3; the match to TRBD2 covers 8 bases. This CDR3 is 15 amino acids long. Looked up from germline, CDR1 is SGHAT and CDR2 is FQNNGV. Losses at the gene ends were 7 bases for V and 4 bases for J; bases not matched to a gene: 10. The DNA of the CDR3 is TGTGCCAGCACCCCCTCCTCGGGAGGGGCAGATACGCAGTATTTT. The encoded protein is CASTPSSGGADTQYF. Variable domain in full (rest from reference TRBV11-2 and TRBJ2-3): EAGVAQSPRYKIIEKRQSVAFWCNPISGHATLYWYQQILGQGPKLLIQFQNNGVVDDSQLPKDRFSAERLKGVDSTLKIQPAKLEDSAVYLCASTPSSGGADTQYFGPGTRLTVL.

V is TRBV7-9 and J is TRBJ2-3; D remains unclear. Per the germline V gene, CDR1 is SEHNR and CDR2 is FQNEAQ (reference sequence). There are 17 residues in the CDR3. V lost 5 bases and J lost 0, with 18 bases in between. The CDR3 is CASSPWWQGDSTDTQYF. As DNA, the CDR3 is TGTGCCAGCAGCCCCTGGTGGCAAGGAGATAGCACAGATACGCAGTATTTT.

This chain uses TRBV12-3 or TRBV12-4 with TRBJ1-2; D remains ambiguous. V was shortened by 5 bases and J by 4 bases, with 11 bases between the two germline ends. This CDR3 is built from 13 residues. CDR3 nucleotides: TGTGCCAGCAGTCCTACACCAGGCTATGGCTACACCTTC. Amino acids: CASSPTPGYGYTF.

In DNA, the CDR3 is TGTGCCAGCAGTTTAAGACCGGGGGGTTTGGACGAGCAGTACGTC. As protein: CASSLRPGGLDEQYV. The chain links TRBV27 to TRBJ2-7; 7 positions match TRBD2. After removal of 2 bases from V and 5 bases from J, the junction contained 9 bases not matched to a gene. This CDR3 has 15 amino acids. The V gene's germline CDR1 is MNHEY and CDR2 SMNVEV (reference sequence).

This clonotype was counted only a few times. The chain recombines TRBV13 with TRBJ2-6, with D unresolved. Germline CDR1 reads PRHDT; CDR2 reads FYEKMQ (reference sequence). The V and J ends lost 7 bases and 2 bases respectively, with 6 bases between them. The CDR3 covers 13 residues. In nucleotides, the CDR3 is TGTGCCAGCAATCCGCCTGGGGCCAACGTCCTGACTTTC. The encoded protein is CASNPPGANVLTF.

This chain uses TRBV7-2 with TRBJ2-3, with 13 positions matching TRBD2. The V and J ends lost 4 bases and 2 bases, in that order; junction bases with no gene match: 6. This CDR3 region has 17 residues. Germline CDR1 SGHTA, CDR2 FQGNSA. The CDR3, as DNA: TGTGCCAGCAGCTCCCGGACTAGCGGGGGCTCCACAGATACGCAGTATTTT. This translates into CASSSRTSGGSTDTQYF.

The chain combines TRBV14 with TRBJ1-2, with 7 bases fitting TRBD1. The CDR3 has 14 residues. The V segment lost 4 bases and the J segment 4 bases; nucleotides outside the gene matches: 6. Germline assignment: CDR1 SGHDN and CDR2 FVKESK. The chain's CDR3 is CASSPDRLIYGYTF. The CDR3 region has the DNA TGTGCCAGCAGCCCGGACAGGCTGATCTATGGCTACACCTTC.

CDR3 coding DNA: TGTGCCAGCAGGGATAACAGCGAAGAGACCCAGTACTTC. Translation gives CASRDNSEETQYF. The gene calls are TRBV2 and TRBJ2-5; D call uncertain. Trimming cost V 6 bases and J 3 bases, with 11 bases left between them. Germline CDR1 and CDR2: SNHLY and FYNNEI. The CDR3 runs 13 residues.

The J gene is TRBJ1-2, the V gene TRBV18; D gene unclear. V was shortened by 6 bases and J by 7 bases, with 18 bases between the two germline ends. Per germline, CDR1 KGHSH and CDR2 LQKENI. There are 14 residues in the CDR3. CDR3 protein: CASSGRNSRLGYTF. The CDR3 coding sequence is TGTGCCAGCTCCGGGAGGAACAGCAGGCTTGGCTACACCTTC.

This chain links TRBV5-1 with TRBJ1-2, with D possibly TRBD1 on 6 matching bases. This CDR3 has 14 amino acids. Germline V lookup: CDR1 SGHRS, CDR2 YFSETQ. Between the trimmed V and J ends, which lost 4 bases and 6 bases, there was a span of 16 bases. The CDR3 protein is CASSPSQGVNGYTF. The CDR3 DNA is TGCGCCAGCAGCCCATCACAGGGAGTGAATGGCTACACCTTC.

This clonotype showed up just a few times. The CDR3 region is CASSLKGAEETQYF. The CDR3 DNA is TGTGCCAGCAGCTTGAAGGGGGCGGAGGAGACCCAGTACTTC. The V and J genes are TRBV13 and TRBJ2-5; TRBD1 agrees at 7 bases. The germline V gene has CDR1 PRHDT and CDR2 FYEKMQ (reference sequence). The CDR3 loop spans 14 amino acids. V dropped 3 bases and J dropped 5; count of bases not matched to a gene: 6.

The chain links TRBV20-1 to TRBJ1-4; no reliable D call. CDR1 is DFQATT and CDR2 is SNEGSKA in the germline V gene (reference sequence). The CDR3 is made up of 16 amino acids. The V and J ends lost 4 bases and 0 bases respectively, with 15 bases between them. The CDR3 is CSANPPTETTNEKLFF. The CDR3 bases are TGCAGTGCTAATCCACCGACGGAAACAACTAATGAAAAACTGTTTTTT.

The chain has TRBV20-1 and TRBJ2-7, with TRBD1 as a possible D gene (6 bases). The length of the CDR3 is 15 residues. Germline V lookup: CDR1 DFQATT, CDR2 SNEGSKA (reference sequence). V was pared by 3 bases and J by 4 bases, with 19 bases between. Written as DNA, the CDR3 is TGCAGTGCTAGGCCATTCACAGGGACGGAATACGAGCAGTACTTC. This encodes CSARPFTGTEYEQYF.

CDR3: CASSLERGKQFF. The CDR3 DNA reads as TGTGCCAGCAGCTTAGAGCGGGGTAAGCAGTTCTTC. The genes are TRBV7-2 and TRBJ2-1, with 7 nucleotides matching TRBD2. CDR3 length: 12 residues. Trimming took 1 base from V and 11 from J; bases not matched to a gene: 2. Germline V lookup: CDR1 SGHTA, CDR2 FQGNSA. Combining the CDR3 with reference TRBV7-2 and TRBJ2-1 gives the whole variable domain GAGVSQSPSNKVTEKGKDVELRCDPISGHTALYWYRQSLGQGLEFLIYFQGNSAPDKSGLPSDRFSAERTGGSVSTLTIQRTQQEDSAVYLCASSLERGKQFFGPGTRLTVL.

This chain links TRBV3-1 with TRBJ1-5; D not certain. Germline assignment: CDR1 LGHDT and CDR2 YNNKEL (reference sequence). The CDR3 is made up of 14 amino acids. Trimming left V 4 bases short and J 6 bases short, with 13 bases between. The CDR3 is CASSPGPGSQPQHF. The CDR3 coding sequence is TGTGCCAGCAGCCCCGGGCCGGGAAGTCAGCCCCAGCATTTT.

This chain joins TRBV27 and TRBJ2-7, with 11 nucleotides matching TRBD2. Trimming removed 5 bases from V and 6 bases from J; junction bases left unmatched: 15. The CDR3 has 17 amino acids. CDR1 MNHEY and CDR2 SMNVEV come from the germline V gene (reference sequence). The CDR3 DNA reads TGTGCCAGCAGTCGATTGAGCCTAGCGGGGGGATTTGGCGAGCAGTACTTC. Protein product: CASSRLSLAGGFGEQYF.

This clonotype was detected a few times. The V gene is TRBV20-1, the J gene TRBJ1-1; a weak D match, TRBD1 (5 bases). V shed 3 bases and J shed 3 bases, with 8 bases lying between them. The CDR3 sequence is 12 residues long. The germline gives CDR1 DFQATT, CDR2 SNEGSKA (reference sequence). The CDR3 is CSASTGDTEAFF. Here the CDR3 DNA reads TGCAGTGCTAGTACGGGGGACACTGAAGCTTTCTTT.

The V and J genes are TRBV29-1 and TRBJ2-5; no definite D call. Germline CDR1 SQVTM, CDR2 ANQGSEA. V was pared by 8 bases and J by 1 base, with 11 bases between. CDR3 size: 12 residues. Here the CDR3 reads CSLRGTQETQYF. Here the CDR3 DNA reads TGCAGCCTTCGAGGAACCCAAGAGACCCAGTACTTC.

The V gene is TRBV6-5, the J gene TRBJ2-1, with 7 nucleotides matching TRBD1. V lost 8 bases and J lost 0; bases outside the gene matches: 7. Germline CDR1 MNHEY, CDR2 SVGAGI. This CDR3 comprises 15 residues. The CDR3 coding sequence is TGTGCCAGCTCACTGGGACAGAGCTCCTACAATGAGCAGTTCTTC. Translating it yields CASSLGQSSYNEQFF.

This chain connects TRBV11-1 to TRBJ2-2; unclear D gene. Trimming shortened V by 1 base and J by 3 bases, and 12 bases separated the two germline ends. The CDR3 spans 16 residues. Germline lookup yields CDR1 SGHAT and CDR2 FQDESV (reference sequence). In DNA, the CDR3 is TGTGCCAGCAGCTTAGGTCTGATGCAGGACACCGGGGAGCTGTTTTTT. It encodes CASSLGLMQDTGELFF. Together with reference TRBV11-1 and TRBJ2-2, the CDR3 gives the full variable domain: EAEVAQSPRYKITEKSQAVAFWCDPISGHATLYWYRQILGQGPELLVQFQDESVVDDSQLPKDRFSAERLKGVDSTLKIQPAELGDSAMYLCASSLGLMQDTGELFFGEGSRLTVL.

The chain employs TRBV4-1 and TRBJ2-5; D could derive from TRBD1 or TRBD2 (5 bases each). V lost 1 base and J 5 bases, leaving 8 bases between the germline ends. The CDR3 totals 13 residues. Germline-derived CDR1 and CDR2 are MGHRA and YSYEKL. Written as DNA, the CDR3 is TGCGCCAGCAGCCAAGTTGGGGGTGAGACCCAGTACTTC. This gives the protein CASSQVGGETQYF.

This clonotype was observed a handful of times. The rearrangement uses TRBV3-1 and TRBJ2-1; D not resolved. Germline V gene lookup returns CDR1 LGHDT and CDR2 YNNKEL (reference sequence). V lost 0 bases and J 5 bases, leaving 11 bases between the germline ends. CDR3 length: 15 amino acids. CDR3 in DNA: TGTGCCAGCAGCCAAGAGACCCGACCTGACAATGAGCAGTTCTTC. Translation gives CASSQETRPDNEQFF.

V usage is TRBV7-8 and J usage is TRBJ2-3, with D possibly matching TRBD1 (5 bases). The CDR3 is made up of 14 amino acids. Trimming stripped 5 bases from V and 4 bases from J, with 13 bases between. Germline lookup yields CDR1 SGHVS and CDR2 FQNEAQ. CDR3 bases: TGTGCCAGCAGCCGTACAGGAATCGCAGATACGCAGTATTTT. The encoded protein is CASSRTGIADTQYF.

This clonotype was observed a few times. The chain links TRBV14 to TRBJ2-1, with 8 bases identical to TRBD1. The CDR3 has 15 residues. Looked up from germline, CDR1 is SGHDN and CDR2 is FVKESK. The junction had 8 bases not matched to a gene; V was cut back by 5 bases and J by 5 bases. CDR3 coding DNA: TGTGCCAGCAGCACCCCCCGGGACAGGAACAATGAGCAGTTCTTC. This gives the protein CASSTPRDRNNEQFF.

This clonotype was seen a few times. The chain joins TRBV12-3 or TRBV12-4 to TRBJ2-1, with a weak D call TRBD1 (6 bases). The CDR3 consists of 11 residues. Between the trimmed V and J ends, which lost 8 bases and 9 bases, there was a span of 11 bases. The CDR3 coding sequence is TGTGCCAGCCAGCAAGGGGGTGAGCAGTTCTTC. This translates into CASQQGGEQFF.

In DNA form, the CDR3 reads TGTGCCAGCGTCCCGTGGGCTACGACCATGAACACTGAAGCTTTCTTT. Its translation is CASVPWATTMNTEAFF. The genes are TRBV28 and TRBJ1-1, with D uncertain. The CDR3 length is 16 residues. The V gene lost 8 bases and the J gene lost 0 bases, with 19 bases spanning the gap. Germline CDR1 and CDR2: MDHEN and SYDVKM.

This clonotype has only a few counts. The V and J genes are TRBV30 and TRBJ2-1, with D unclear. There are 13 residues in the CDR3. The ends were cut back, 2 bases at V and 4 bases at J, with 9 bases in the middle. Germline-derived CDR1 and CDR2 are GTSNPN and SVGIG (reference sequence). In DNA form, the CDR3 reads TGTGCCTGGAGTCATACAAATTACAATGAGCAGTTCTTC. Translation gives CAWSHTNYNEQFF.

This clonotype was recorded once. The V and J genes are TRBV5-5 and TRBJ1-2; 8 bases line up with TRBD1. From germline, CDR1 is SGHKS and CDR2 YYEKEE (reference sequence). V lost 4 bases, J lost 3 bases, and 5 bases stayed unmatched. The length of the CDR3 is 14 residues. The CDR3 sequence: CASSADRDDYGYTF. The DNA of the CDR3 is TGTGCCAGCAGCGCGGACAGGGACGACTATGGCTACACCTTC.

The chain couples TRBV5-1 to TRBJ2-3; D not certain. With 4 bases removed from V and 1 base from J, the gap between germline ends came to 13 bases. Germline V gene data show CDR1 as SGHRS and CDR2 as YFSETQ. CDR3 length: 15 amino acids. The CDR3 region has the DNA TGCGCCAGCAGCCCGTTGTTTGGGGGCACAGATACGCAGTATTTT. It encodes CASSPLFGGTDTQYF.

At least ten counts were recorded for this clonotype. V gene TRBV20-1 combines with J gene TRBJ2-7; D tentatively fits TRBD1 or TRBD2 (5 bases each). This CDR3 comprises 17 residues. Per germline, CDR1 DFQATT and CDR2 SNEGSKA (reference sequence). The V and J ends lost 0 bases and 2 bases respectively, with 20 bases between them. CDR3 region: CSARDQYGTHNPYEQYF. CDR3 nucleotides: TGCAGTGCTAGAGATCAATATGGGACCCATAACCCCTACGAGCAGTACTTC.